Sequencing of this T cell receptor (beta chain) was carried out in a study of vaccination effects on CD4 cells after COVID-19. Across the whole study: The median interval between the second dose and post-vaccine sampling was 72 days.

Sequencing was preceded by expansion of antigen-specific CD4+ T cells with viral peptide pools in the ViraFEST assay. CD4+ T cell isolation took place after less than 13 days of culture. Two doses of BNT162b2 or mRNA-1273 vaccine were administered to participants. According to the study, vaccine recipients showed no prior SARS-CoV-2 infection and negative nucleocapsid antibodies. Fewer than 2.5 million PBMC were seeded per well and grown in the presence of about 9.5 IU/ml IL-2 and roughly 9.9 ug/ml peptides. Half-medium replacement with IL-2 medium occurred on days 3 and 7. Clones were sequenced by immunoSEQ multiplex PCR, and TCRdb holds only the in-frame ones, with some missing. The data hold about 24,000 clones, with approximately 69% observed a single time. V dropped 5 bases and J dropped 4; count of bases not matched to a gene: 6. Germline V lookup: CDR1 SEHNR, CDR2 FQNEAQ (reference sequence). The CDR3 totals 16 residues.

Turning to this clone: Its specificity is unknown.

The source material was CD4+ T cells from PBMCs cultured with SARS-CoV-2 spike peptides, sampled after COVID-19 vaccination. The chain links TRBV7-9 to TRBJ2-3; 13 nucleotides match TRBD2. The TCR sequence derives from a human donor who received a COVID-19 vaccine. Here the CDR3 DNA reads TGTGCCAGCAGCGGCAGGACTAGCGGGGGCCCAGATACGCAGTATTTT. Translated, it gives CASSGRTSGGPDTQYF.